This TCR beta chain originates from a study of blood T cell repertoires in COVID-19 (TCRdb year 2020). General notes on the study: The collaborator samples originated in the United States, Italy and Spain and spanned the acute and convalescent phases of COVID-19. The prospective study material was composed of cDNA or gDNA derived from T cells, B-cell-depleted T cells, or PBMCs. The dataset comprised deeply sampled blood TCRbeta repertoires from subjects exposed to, actively infected with, or recovered from COVID-19. The repertoires were released in a freely available public database meant as a resource for research on the immune response to SARS-CoV-2. The samples were drawn from the first 160 participants of the ongoing ImmuneRACE study and from 1,254 subjects provided by 6 global collaborators. A de-identified subject ID, COVID-19 status, age in years and sex were almost always included in the sample metadata. HLA class I and class II types, where available, came from metadata supplied by the sample provider rather than from assay-based typing. What the research found in general, with its limitations: The amount of clinical and demographic metadata varied by source and participant and was provided uncurated.

The collaborating institutions used their own protocols to collect whole blood in K2EDTA tubes. For TCRbeta analysis, collaborators shipped samples as frozen whole blood, isolated PBMCs, or DNA extracted from either of those sample types. TCRbeta CDR3 regions were amplified from genomic DNA by means of the immunoSEQ Assay, a bias-controlled multiplex PCR. The original methods were these. Within the assay, amplification of reference gene primers was used to estimate how many nucleated cells each sample contained. To quantify the absolute abundance of each unique TCRbeta CDR3 rearrangement, sequence reads were collapsed and filtered. For each sample, productive Simpson clonality was calculated by taking the square root of Simpson's diversity index across productive rearrangements. Held by TCRdb, this immuneACCESS table contains in-frame sequences only and omits some clones. Under half of the omission traces to an unresolved V gene where checked; the cause of the rest is unknown. D and trimming come from the DNA, and the V and J calls and clone size come from that table. This sample is represented by about 140,000 clones; approximately 79% of them were singletons. The ten largest make up over 8.5% of the sample.

As to this clone: Its antigen is still unknown. Base quality data are lacking; no much larger clone is found one base away. Other DNA sequences in the same sample also yield this CDR3.

Taken from cysteine to phenylalanine, the CDR3 has 14 residues. Of the read, only the CDR3 DNA is kept; its 42 bases are in frame from base 1. CDR1 SEHNR and CDR2 FQNEAQ are derived from the germline V gene (reference sequence). Unmatched junction bases come to 3, with V trimmed by 0 bases and J by 7 bases. The receptor comes from a man aged 50-60 years with active or convalescent COVID-19. This chain is built from TRBV7-9 and TRBJ2-1; 7 central bases correspond to TRBD1. The specimen was peripheral blood. DNA sequence: TGTGCCAGCAGCTTAGCACAGGGGCGTAATGAGCAGTTCTTC. This gives the protein CASSLAQGRNEQFF.